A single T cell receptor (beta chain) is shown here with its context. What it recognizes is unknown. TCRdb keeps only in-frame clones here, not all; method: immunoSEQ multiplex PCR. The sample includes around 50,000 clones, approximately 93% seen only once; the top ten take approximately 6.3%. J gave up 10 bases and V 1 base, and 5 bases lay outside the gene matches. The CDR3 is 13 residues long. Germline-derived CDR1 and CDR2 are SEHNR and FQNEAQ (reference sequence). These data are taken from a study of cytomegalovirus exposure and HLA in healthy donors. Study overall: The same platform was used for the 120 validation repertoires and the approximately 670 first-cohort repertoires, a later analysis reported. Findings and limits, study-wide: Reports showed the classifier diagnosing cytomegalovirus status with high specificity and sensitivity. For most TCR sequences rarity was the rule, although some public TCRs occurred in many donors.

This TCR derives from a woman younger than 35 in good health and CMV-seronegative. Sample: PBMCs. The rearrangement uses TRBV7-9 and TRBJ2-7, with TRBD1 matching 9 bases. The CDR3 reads CASSLEGDREQYV. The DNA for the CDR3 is TGTGCCAGCAGCTTAGAGGGGGACAGGGAACAGTACGTC.